Detailed here is one T cell receptor (beta chain). Profiled with immunoSEQ multiplex PCR; TCRdb holds only in-frame clones, not every one. The data contain about 290,000 clones, roughly nine tenths of them singletons. This specimen belongs to a study of blood T cell repertoires in COVID-19. The V and J ends lost 2 bases and 7 bases respectively, with 15 bases between them. This CDR3 is built from 15 residues. Germline values: CDR1 WNHNN, CDR2 SYGVQD (reference sequence). The clonotype originates from a woman aged 40 to 50 who had recovered from COVID-19. This chain links TRBV10-1 with TRBJ2-1, with a tentative D call TRBD2 (6 bases). The specimen was PBMCs or T cells enriched from blood (not recorded which). The CDR3 spells CASSERSSVGNEQFF. The CDR3 coding sequence is TGCGCCAGCAGTGAGAGGTCTAGCGTTGGGAATGAGCAGTTCTTC.